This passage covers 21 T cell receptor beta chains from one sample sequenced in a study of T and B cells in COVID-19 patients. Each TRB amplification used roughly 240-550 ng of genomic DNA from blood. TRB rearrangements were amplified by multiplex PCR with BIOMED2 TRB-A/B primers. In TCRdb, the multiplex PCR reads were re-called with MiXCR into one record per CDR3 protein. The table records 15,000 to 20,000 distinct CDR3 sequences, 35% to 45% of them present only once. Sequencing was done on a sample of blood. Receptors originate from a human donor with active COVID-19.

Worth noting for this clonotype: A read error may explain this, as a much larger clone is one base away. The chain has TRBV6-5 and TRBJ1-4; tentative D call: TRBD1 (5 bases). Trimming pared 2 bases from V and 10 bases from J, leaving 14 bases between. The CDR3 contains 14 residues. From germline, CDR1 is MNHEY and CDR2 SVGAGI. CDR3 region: CASSYTYSQGKLFF. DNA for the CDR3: TGTGCCAGCAGTTACACGTACTCCCAGGGAAAACTGTTTTTT.

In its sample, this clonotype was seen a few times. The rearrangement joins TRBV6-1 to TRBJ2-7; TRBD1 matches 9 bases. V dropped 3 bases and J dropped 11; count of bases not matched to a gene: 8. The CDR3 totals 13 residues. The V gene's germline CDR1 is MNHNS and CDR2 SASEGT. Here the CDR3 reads CASSDPRDRAKYV. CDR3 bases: TGTGCCAGCAGTGACCCCCGGGACAGGGCCAAGTACGTC.

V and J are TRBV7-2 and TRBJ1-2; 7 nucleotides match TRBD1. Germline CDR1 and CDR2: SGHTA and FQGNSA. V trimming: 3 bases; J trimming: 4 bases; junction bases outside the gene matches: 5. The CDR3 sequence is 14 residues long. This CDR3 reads CASSFTGVGYGYTF. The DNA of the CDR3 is TGTGCCAGCAGCTTCACAGGGGTAGGCTATGGCTACACCTTC.

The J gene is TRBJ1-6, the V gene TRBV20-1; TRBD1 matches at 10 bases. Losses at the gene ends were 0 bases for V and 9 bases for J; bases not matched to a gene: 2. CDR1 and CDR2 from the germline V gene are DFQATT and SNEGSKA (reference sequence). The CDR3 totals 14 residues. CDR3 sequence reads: CSAREDRGSSPLHF. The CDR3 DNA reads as TGCAGTGCTAGAGAGGACAGGGGGAGTTCACCCCTCCACTTT.

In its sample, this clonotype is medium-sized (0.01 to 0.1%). CDR3 protein: CSVVLTGGGGYTF. As DNA, the CDR3 is TGCAGCGTCGTCCTGACAGGGGGAGGAGGCTACACCTTC. The genes are TRBV29-1 and TRBJ1-2, with 9 bases lining up with TRBD1. V lost 6 bases and J lost 8; bases outside the gene matches: 10. The CDR3 length is 13 residues. CDR1 and CDR2 (germline): SQVTM, ANQGSEA.

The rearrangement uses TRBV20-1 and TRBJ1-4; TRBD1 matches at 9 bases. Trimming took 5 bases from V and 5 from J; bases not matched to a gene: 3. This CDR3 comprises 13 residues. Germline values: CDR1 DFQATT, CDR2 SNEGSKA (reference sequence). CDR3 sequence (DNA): TGCAGTGCTTTGGGACAGGGAAATGAAAAACTGTTTTTT. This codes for CSALGQGNEKLFF.

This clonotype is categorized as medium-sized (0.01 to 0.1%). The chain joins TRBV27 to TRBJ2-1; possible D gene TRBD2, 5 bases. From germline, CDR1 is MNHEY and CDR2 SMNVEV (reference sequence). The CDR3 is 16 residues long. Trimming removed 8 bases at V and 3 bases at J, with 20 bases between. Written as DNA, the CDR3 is TGTGCCAGCCGGCCTGAGGGATTGCAACTCTACAATGAGCAGTTCTTC. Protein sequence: CASRPEGLQLYNEQFF.

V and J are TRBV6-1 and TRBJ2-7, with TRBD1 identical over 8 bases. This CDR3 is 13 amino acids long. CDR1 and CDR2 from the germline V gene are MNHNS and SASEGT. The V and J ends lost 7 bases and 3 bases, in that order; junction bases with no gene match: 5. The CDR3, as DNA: TGTGCCAGCAAATGGACAGGGCACTACGAGCAGTACGTC. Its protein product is CASKWTGHYEQYV.

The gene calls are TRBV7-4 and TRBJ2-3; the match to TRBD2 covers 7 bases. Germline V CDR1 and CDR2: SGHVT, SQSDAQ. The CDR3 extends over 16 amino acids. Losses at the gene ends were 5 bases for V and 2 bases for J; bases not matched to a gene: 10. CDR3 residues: CASSLALAALTDTQYF. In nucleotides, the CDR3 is TGTGCCAGCAGCCTCGCTCTAGCGGCGCTCACAGATACGCAGTATTTT.

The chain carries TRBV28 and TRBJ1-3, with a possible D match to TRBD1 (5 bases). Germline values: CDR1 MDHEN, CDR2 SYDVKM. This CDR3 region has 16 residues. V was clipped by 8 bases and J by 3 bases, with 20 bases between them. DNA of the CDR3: TGTGCCAGCGGCTCACCTGAGGGGATTGGTGGAAACACCATATATTTT. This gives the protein CASGSPEGIGGNTIYF. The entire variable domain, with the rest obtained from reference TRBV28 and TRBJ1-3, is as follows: DVKVTQSSRYLVKRTGEKVFLECVQDMDHENMFWYRQDPGLGLRLIYFSYDVKMKEKGDIPEGYSVSREKKERFSLILESASTNQTSMYLCASGSPEGIGGNTIYFGEGSWLTVV.

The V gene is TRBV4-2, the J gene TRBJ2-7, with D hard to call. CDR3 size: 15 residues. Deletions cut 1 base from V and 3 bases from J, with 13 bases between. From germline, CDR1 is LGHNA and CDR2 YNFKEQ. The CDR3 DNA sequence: TGTGCCAGCAGCCAAGTAATGGCCTCGAACTACGAGCAGTACTTC. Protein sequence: CASSQVMASNYEQYF.

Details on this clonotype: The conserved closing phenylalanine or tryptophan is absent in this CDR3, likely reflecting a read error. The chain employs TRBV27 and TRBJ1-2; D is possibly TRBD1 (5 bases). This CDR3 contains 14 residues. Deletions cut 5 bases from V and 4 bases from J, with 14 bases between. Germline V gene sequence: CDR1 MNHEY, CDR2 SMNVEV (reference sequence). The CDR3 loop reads CASSEVPGTYGYTL. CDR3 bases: TGTGCCAGCAGTGAAGTTCCAGGGACCTATGGCTACACCTTA.

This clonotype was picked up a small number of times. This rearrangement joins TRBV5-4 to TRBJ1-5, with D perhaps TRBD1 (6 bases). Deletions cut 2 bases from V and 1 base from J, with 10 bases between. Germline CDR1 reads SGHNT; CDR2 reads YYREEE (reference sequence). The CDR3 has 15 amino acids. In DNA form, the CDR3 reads TGTGCCAGCAGCTTTGAGGGGGACAGCAATCAGCCCCAGCATTTT. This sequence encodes CASSFEGDSNQPQHF.

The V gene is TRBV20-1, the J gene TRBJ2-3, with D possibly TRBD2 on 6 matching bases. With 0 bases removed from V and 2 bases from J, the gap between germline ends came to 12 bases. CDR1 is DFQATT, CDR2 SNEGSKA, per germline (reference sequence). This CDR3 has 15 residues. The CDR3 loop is CSARDITGDTDTQYF. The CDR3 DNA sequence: TGCAGTGCTAGAGATATTACGGGGGACACAGATACGCAGTATTTT.

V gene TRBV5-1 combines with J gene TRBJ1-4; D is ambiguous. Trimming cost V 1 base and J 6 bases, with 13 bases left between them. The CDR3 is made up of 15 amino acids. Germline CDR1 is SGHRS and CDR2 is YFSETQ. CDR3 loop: CASSLSSGRYEKLFF. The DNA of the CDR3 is TGCGCCAGCAGCTTGAGCTCGGGTCGGTATGAAAAACTGTTTTTT.

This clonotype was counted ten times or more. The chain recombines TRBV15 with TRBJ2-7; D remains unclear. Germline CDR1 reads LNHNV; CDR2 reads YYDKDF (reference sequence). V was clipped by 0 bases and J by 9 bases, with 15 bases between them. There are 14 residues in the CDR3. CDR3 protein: CATSRDIIGSWQYF. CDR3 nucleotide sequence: TGTGCCACCAGCAGAGATATCATCGGGTCCTGGCAGTACTTC.

CDR3 DNA: TGTGCCATCAGTGACGCCGCCCTACAGGGGCAGTACTTC. It translates to CAISDAALQGQYF. V and J are TRBV10-3 and TRBJ2-7, with a weak D call TRBD1 (6 bases). Germline lookup yields CDR1 ENHRY and CDR2 SYGVKD. V was pared by 3 bases and J by 9 bases, with 15 bases between. This CDR3 has 13 amino acids.

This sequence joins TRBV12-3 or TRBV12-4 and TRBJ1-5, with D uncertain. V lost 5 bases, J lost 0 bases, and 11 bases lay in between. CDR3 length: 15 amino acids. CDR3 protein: CASSQRRSSNQPQHF. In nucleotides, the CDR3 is TGTGCCAGCAGTCAAAGGCGGTCTAGCAATCAGCCCCAGCATTTT.

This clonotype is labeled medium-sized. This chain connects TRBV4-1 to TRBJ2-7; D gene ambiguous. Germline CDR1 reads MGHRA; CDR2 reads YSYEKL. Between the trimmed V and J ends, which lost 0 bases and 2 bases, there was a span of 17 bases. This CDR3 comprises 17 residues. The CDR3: CASSQDCLAAVAYEQYV. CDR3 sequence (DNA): TGCGCCAGCAGCCAAGATTGCTTGGCAGCCGTGGCCTACGAGCAGTACGTC.

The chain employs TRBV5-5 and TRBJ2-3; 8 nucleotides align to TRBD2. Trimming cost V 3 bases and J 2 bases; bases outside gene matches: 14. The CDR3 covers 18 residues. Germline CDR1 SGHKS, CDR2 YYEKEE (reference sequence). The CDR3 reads CASSSSGTRFAPTDTQYF. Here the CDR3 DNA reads TGTGCCAGCAGCTCCTCCGGGACTAGATTCGCCCCCACAGATACGCAGTATTTT.

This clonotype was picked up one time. As DNA, the CDR3 is TGTGCCAGCAGCTTACTAGCGGAGGGCACCGGGGAGCTGTTTTTT. It yields the protein CASSLLAEGTGELFF. The chain links TRBV7-2 to TRBJ2-2, with 7 positions matching TRBD2. Germline V CDR1 and CDR2: SGHTA, FQGNSA. The CDR3 runs 15 residues. V dropped 2 bases and J dropped 4; count of bases not matched to a gene: 4.